A selection of T cell receptor beta chains follows, all from one sample in a study of T cell clones after liver transplantation. TCRdb's table, derived via immunoSEQ multiplex PCR, lists solely in-frame clones and lacks some. The sample holds 45,000 to 55,000 clones, around 84% seen once. The material sequenced was CD4+ T cells from blood, taken before liver transplant. These receptors were taken from a human donor who received a liver transplant. The CDR3 runs from the conserved cysteine through the conserved F or W. Fields, in order: J gene, D gene, clone size, V gene, CDR3 protein, CDR3 DNA. The D gene is left open where the match is weak. For some rows the clone size is stated as once, few or many, or as a class when expanded; others skip it.

J gene: TRBJ1-5; D gene: NA; clone size: NA; V gene: TRBV30; CDR3 protein: CAWSVKGDQPQHF; CDR3 DNA: TGTGCCTGGAGTGTCAAAGGGGATCAGCCCCAGCATTTT
J gene: TRBJ1-5; D gene: TRBD1; clone size: NA; V gene: TRBV7-2; CDR3 protein: CASSRITGQYSNQPQHF; CDR3 DNA: TGTGCCAGCAGCCGAATTACGGGACAGTATAGCAATCAGCCCCAGCATTTT
J gene: TRBJ2-2; D gene: NA; clone size: NA; V gene: TRBV5-1; CDR3 protein: CASRQGRRELFF; CDR3 DNA: TGCGCCAGTCGGCAGGGGCGCCGGGAGCTGTTTTTT
J gene: TRBJ1-2; D gene: TRBD1; clone size: NA; V gene: TRBV5-4; CDR3 protein: CASSPQNRGSHGYTF; CDR3 DNA: TGTGCCAGCAGCCCGCAGAACAGGGGGTCTCATGGCTACACCTTC
J gene: TRBJ2-7; D gene: NA; clone size: NA; V gene: TRBV21-1; CDR3 protein: CASSKKGPFTATSYEQYF; CDR3 DNA: TGTGCCAGCAGCAAAAAGGGGCCCTTTACAGCGACCTCCTACGAGCAGTACTTC
J gene: TRBJ2-7; D gene: TRBD1; clone size: NA; V gene: TRBV27; CDR3 protein: CASSLSRQGLYEQYF; CDR3 DNA: TGTGCCAGCAGTTTATCCCGACAGGGTCTCTACGAGCAGTACTTC
J gene: TRBJ2-5; D gene: NA; clone size: few; V gene: TRBV7-3; CDR3 protein: CASSLSAGSQETQYF; CDR3 DNA: TGTGCCAGCAGCTTAAGTGCGGGGTCCCAAGAGACCCAGTACTTC
J gene: TRBJ2-3; D gene: TRBD1; clone size: NA; V gene: TRBV11-2; CDR3 protein: CASSPTGTAIGSQYF; CDR3 DNA: TGTGCCAGCAGCCCAACCGGGACAGCTATTGGGTCGCAGTATTTT
J gene: TRBJ2-1; D gene: NA; clone size: once; V gene: TRBV5-1; CDR3 protein: CASSLRPRGSGSYNEQFF; CDR3 DNA: TGCGCCAGCAGCTTGCGGCCTAGGGGGTCGGGATCCTACAATGAGCAGTTCTTC
J gene: TRBJ1-1; D gene: NA; clone size: NA; V gene: TRBV5-1; CDR3 protein: CASSLQGLGTEAFF; CDR3 DNA: TGCGCCAGCAGCTTGCAGGGGCTGGGGACTGAAGCTTTCTTT
J gene: TRBJ1-2; D gene: NA; clone size: NA; V gene: TRBV18; CDR3 protein: CASSLDYGYTF; CDR3 DNA: TGTGCCAGCTCATTAGACTATGGCTACACCTTC
J gene: TRBJ2-1; D gene: TRBD2; clone size: NA; V gene: TRBV6-5; CDR3 protein: CASSLSSGSLREQFF; CDR3 DNA: TGTGCCAGCAGTTTATCTAGCGGGAGTCTTAGGGAGCAGTTCTTC
J gene: TRBJ2-3; D gene: NA; clone size: NA; V gene: TRBV18; CDR3 protein: CASSPPATDTQYF; CDR3 DNA: TGTGCCAGCTCACCACCGGCTACAGATACGCAGTATTTT
J gene: TRBJ1-6; D gene: NA; clone size: NA; V gene: TRBV25-1; CDR3 protein: CASRSTGSGSPLHF; CDR3 DNA: TGTGCCAGCAGATCAACAGGTTCGGGTTCACCCCTCCACTTT
J gene: TRBJ2-5; D gene: TRBD2; clone size: NA; V gene: TRBV7-2; CDR3 protein: CASSFTGGETQYF; CDR3 DNA: TGTGCCAGCAGCTTTACGGGGGGAGAGACCCAGTACTTC
J gene: TRBJ2-7; D gene: TRBD1; clone size: many; V gene: TRBV5-4; CDR3 protein: CASSRDRDKEQYF; CDR3 DNA: TGTGCCAGCAGCAGGGACAGGGACAAGGAGCAGTACTTC
J gene: TRBJ2-7; D gene: TRBD2; clone size: NA; V gene: TRBV19; CDR3 protein: CASSDRASGSYEQYF; CDR3 DNA: TGTGCCAGTAGCGATCGGGCTAGCGGATCCTACGAGCAGTACTTC
J gene: TRBJ2-3; D gene: TRBD1; clone size: NA; V gene: TRBV11-2; CDR3 protein: CASSSTGITQYF; CDR3 DNA: TGTGCCAGCAGCTCGACAGGGATAACGCAGTATTTT
J gene: TRBJ2-2; D gene: NA; clone size: NA; V gene: TRBV19; CDR3 protein: CASRGQQGAAGELFF; CDR3 DNA: TGTGCCAGTAGAGGGCAGCAGGGTGCGGCCGGGGAGCTGTTTTTT
J gene: TRBJ2-2; D gene: NA; clone size: NA; V gene: TRBV6-9; CDR3 protein: CASSQTRGEGTGELFF; CDR3 DNA: TGTGCCAGCAGTCAAACTCGCGGGGAAGGCACCGGGGAGCTGTTTTTT
J gene: TRBJ2-7; D gene: NA; clone size: NA; V gene: TRBV6-5; CDR3 protein: CASRLDSSFSYEQYF; CDR3 DNA: TGTGCCAGCAGACTGGACAGCTCCTTCTCCTACGAGCAGTACTTC
J gene: TRBJ2-7; D gene: NA; clone size: few; V gene: TRBV9; CDR3 protein: CASSVEAGGSYEQYF; CDR3 DNA: TGTGCCAGCAGCGTAGAAGCGGGCGGCTCCTACGAGCAGTACTTC
J gene: TRBJ2-7; D gene: TRBD2; clone size: NA; V gene: TRBV5-4; CDR3 protein: CASSYLAGTTYEQYF; CDR3 DNA: TGTGCCAGCAGCTATCTAGCGGGGACGACCTACGAGCAGTACTTC
J gene: TRBJ2-3; D gene: TRBD2; clone size: NA; V gene: TRBV18; CDR3 protein: CASSPGLAGQVDTQYF; CDR3 DNA: TGTGCCAGCTCACCAGGACTAGCGGGACAGGTAGATACGCAGTATTTT
J gene: TRBJ2-7; D gene: TRBD2; clone size: NA; V gene: TRBV5-6; CDR3 protein: CASSLTSGRGYEQYF; CDR3 DNA: TGTGCCAGCAGCTTGACTAGCGGGAGGGGCTACGAGCAGTACTTC
J gene: TRBJ2-7; D gene: NA; clone size: medium-sized; V gene: TRBV12-1; CDR3 protein: CASSLMISGSAAYEQYF; CDR3 DNA: TGTGCCAGCAGCCTGATGATTAGCGGGAGCGCAGCCTACGAGCAGTACTTC
J gene: TRBJ1-5; D gene: NA; clone size: NA; V gene: TRBV19; CDR3 protein: CASSIYGDQPQHF; CDR3 DNA: TGTGCCAGTAGTATCTACGGGGATCAGCCCCAGCATTTT
J gene: TRBJ2-7; D gene: NA; clone size: NA; V gene: TRBV11-2; CDR3 protein: CASSFAGFVEQYF; CDR3 DNA: TGTGCCAGCAGCTTCGCGGGTTTCGTCGAGCAGTACTTC
J gene: TRBJ2-2; D gene: NA; clone size: NA; V gene: TRBV7-9; CDR3 protein: CASANPPNTGELFF; CDR3 DNA: TGTGCCAGCGCTAACCCCCCCAACACCGGGGAGCTGTTTTTT
J gene: TRBJ2-5; D gene: NA; clone size: few; V gene: TRBV5-6; CDR3 protein: CASSLRRPTEETQYF; CDR3 DNA: TGTGCCAGCAGCTTAAGGCGGCCGACGGAAGAGACCCAGTACTTC
J gene: TRBJ1-6; D gene: TRBD1; clone size: NA; V gene: TRBV7-2; CDR3 protein: CASSRGQGGSPLHF; CDR3 DNA: TGTGCCAGCAGCCGTGGACAGGGAGGCTCACCCCTCCACTTT
J gene: TRBJ2-7; D gene: NA; clone size: NA; V gene: TRBV27; CDR3 protein: CASSARTVRGSYEQYF; CDR3 DNA: TGTGCCAGCAGTGCAAGGACAGTGAGGGGCTCCTACGAGCAGTACTTC
J gene: TRBJ1-2; D gene: NA; clone size: NA; V gene: TRBV6-5; CDR3 protein: CASSYSYRAGYGYTF; CDR3 DNA: TGTGCCAGCAGTTACTCGTACAGGGCGGGTTATGGCTACACCTTC
J gene: TRBJ1-2; D gene: TRBD1; clone size: NA; V gene: TRBV18; CDR3 protein: CASSPGDRADNYGYTF; CDR3 DNA: TGTGCCAGCTCACCTGGGGACAGGGCGGACAACTATGGCTACACCTTC
J gene: TRBJ2-2; D gene: NA; clone size: NA; V gene: TRBV6-4; CDR3 protein: CASSFDGELFF; CDR3 DNA: TGTGCCAGCAGCTTTGACGGGGAGCTGTTTTTT
J gene: TRBJ2-3; D gene: NA; clone size: NA; V gene: TRBV7-9; CDR3 protein: CASSLSDTQYF; CDR3 DNA: TGTGCCAGCAGCTTATCAGATACGCAGTATTTT
J gene: TRBJ2-5; D gene: NA; clone size: NA; V gene: TRBV7-9; CDR3 protein: CASSLAVTGSQETQYF; CDR3 DNA: TGTGCCAGCAGCTTAGCGGTTACAGGGAGCCAAGAGACCCAGTACTTC
J gene: TRBJ1-2; D gene: TRBD1; clone size: NA; V gene: TRBV6-5; CDR3 protein: CASHGQVSNYGYTF; CDR3 DNA: TGTGCCAGCCACGGACAGGTCTCTAACTATGGCTACACCTTC
J gene: TRBJ1-2; D gene: NA; clone size: NA; V gene: TRBV5-6; CDR3 protein: CASTQGNYGYTF; CDR3 DNA: TGTGCCAGCACCCAGGGGAACTATGGCTACACCTTC
J gene: TRBJ1-1; D gene: TRBD1; clone size: NA; V gene: TRBV7-2; CDR3 protein: CASSFAGTGTNTEAFF; CDR3 DNA: TGTGCCAGCAGCTTCGCCGGGACAGGGACGAACACTGAAGCTTTCTTT
J gene: TRBJ2-3; D gene: NA; clone size: NA; V gene: TRBV5-6; CDR3 protein: CASSLAIADTQYF; CDR3 DNA: TGTGCCAGCAGCTTGGCCATAGCTGATACGCAGTATTTT
J gene: TRBJ1-1; D gene: NA; clone size: NA; V gene: TRBV11-2; CDR3 protein: CASSLVFEAFF; CDR3 DNA: TGTGCCAGCAGCTTAGTGTTTGAAGCTTTCTTT
J gene: TRBJ1-2; D gene: NA; clone size: NA; V gene: TRBV5-1; CDR3 protein: CASSEDSLVGYTF; CDR3 DNA: TGCGCCAGCAGCGAAGACAGTCTAGTTGGCTACACCTTC